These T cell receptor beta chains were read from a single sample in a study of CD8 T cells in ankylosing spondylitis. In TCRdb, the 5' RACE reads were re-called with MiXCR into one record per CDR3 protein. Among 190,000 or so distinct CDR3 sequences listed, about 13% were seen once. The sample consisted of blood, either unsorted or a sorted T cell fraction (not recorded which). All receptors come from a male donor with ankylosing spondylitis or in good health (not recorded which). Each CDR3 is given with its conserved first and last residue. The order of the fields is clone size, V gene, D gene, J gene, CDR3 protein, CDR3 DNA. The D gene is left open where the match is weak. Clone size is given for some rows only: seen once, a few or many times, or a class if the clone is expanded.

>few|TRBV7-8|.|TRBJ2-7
CASSLAGGLAYEQYF
TGTGCCAGCAGCTTAGCCGGGGGGCTCGCGTACGAGCAGTACTTC
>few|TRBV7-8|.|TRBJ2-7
CASRERLDASYEQYF
TGTGCCAGCAGAGAGAGACTAGATGCCTCCTACGAGCAGTACTTC
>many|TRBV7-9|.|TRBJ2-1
CASSPGPLEQFF
TGTGCCAGCAGCCCGGGACCCCTCGAGCAGTTCTTC
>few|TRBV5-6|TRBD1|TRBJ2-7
CASIPDRGDKPYEQYF
TGTGCCAGCATCCCGGACAGGGGTGATAAGCCCTACGAGCAGTACTTC
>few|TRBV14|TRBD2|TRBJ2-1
CASSQGPSGSYNEQFF
TGTGCCAGCAGCCAAGGGCCTAGCGGCTCCTACAATGAGCAGTTCTTC
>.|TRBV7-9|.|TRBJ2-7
CASSPPGVGEQNF
TGTGCCAGCAGCCCTCCGGGAGTGGGGGAGCAGAACTTC
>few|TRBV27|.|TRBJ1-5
CASSFGGPGQPQHF
TGTGCCAGCAGTTTCGGGGGGCCGGGTCAGCCCCAGCATTTT
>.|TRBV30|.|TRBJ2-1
CASMWGAYNEQFF
TGTGCATCGATGTGGGGGGCCTACAATGAGCAGTTCTTC
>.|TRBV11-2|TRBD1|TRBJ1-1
CASSWLPGQGLGTEAFF
TGTGCCAGCAGCTGGCTACCGGGACAGGGGTTGGGCACTGAAGCTTTCTTT
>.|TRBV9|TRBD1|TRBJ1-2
CASSPTGQGRYTF
TGTGCCAGCAGCCCGACAGGACAGGGGCGCTACACCTTC
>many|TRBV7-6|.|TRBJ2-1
CASSLGGPYNEQFF
TGTGCCAGCAGCTTAGGTGGTCCATACAATGAGCAGTTCTTC
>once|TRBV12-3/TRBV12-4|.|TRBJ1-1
CASKLTEKTEAFF
TGTGCCAGCAAACTGACAGAGAAAACTGAAGCTTTCTTT
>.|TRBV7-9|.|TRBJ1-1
CASSLPVNTEAFF
TGTGCCAGCAGCTTACCAGTGAACACTGAAGCTTTCTTT
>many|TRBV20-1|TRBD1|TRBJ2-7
CSARGFDRETSYEQYF
TGCAGTGCTAGAGGATTTGACAGGGAAACCTCCTACGAGCAGTACTTC
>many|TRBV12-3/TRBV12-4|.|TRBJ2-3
CASTLGSYSRTDTQYF
TGTGCCAGCACCTTGGGGTCATACTCCCGCACAGATACGCAGTATTTT
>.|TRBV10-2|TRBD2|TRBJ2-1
CASSESGATNEQFF
TGCGCCAGCAGTGAGAGCGGGGCTACCAATGAGCAGTTCTTC
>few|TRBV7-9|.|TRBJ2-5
CASSDGVLETQYF
TGTGCCAGCAGCGACGGGGTCTTAGAGACCCAGTACTTC
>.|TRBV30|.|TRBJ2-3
CAWSPGDTQYF
TGTGCCTGGAGCCCGGGCGATACGCAGTATTTT
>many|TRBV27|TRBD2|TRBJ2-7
CASSPPGGYEQYF
TGTGCCAGCAGCCCTCCGGGGGGCTACGAGCAGTACTTC
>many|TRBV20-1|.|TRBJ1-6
CSAKGVREVSPLHF
TGCAGTGCTAAGGGGGTTAGGGAAGTTTCACCCCTCCACTTT
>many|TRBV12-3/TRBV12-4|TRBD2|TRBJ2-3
CASSSGAGRSTQYF
TGTGCCAGCAGTAGCGGGGCCGGTAGGAGTACGCAGTATTTT
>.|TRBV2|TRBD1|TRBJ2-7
CASRPPGQPSSYEQYF
TGTGCCAGCAGACCGCCGGGACAGCCGAGCTCCTACGAGCAGTACTTC
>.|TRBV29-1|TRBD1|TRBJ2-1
CSVEPDRAPYNEQFF
TGCAGCGTTGAACCTGACAGGGCCCCCTACAATGAGCAGTTCTTC
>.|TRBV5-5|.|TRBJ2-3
CTSSSRAGDTDTQYF
TGTACCAGCAGCTCACGGGCCGGTGACACAGATACGCAGTATTTT
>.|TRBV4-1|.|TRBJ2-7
CASSPGTDAYEQYF
TGCGCCAGCAGCCCCGGGACCGATGCCTACGAGCAGTACTTC
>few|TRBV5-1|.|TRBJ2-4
CASSPTRAGSLAKNIQYF
TGCGCCAGCAGCCCCACCCGCGCGGGCAGCCTAGCCAAAAACATTCAGTACTTC
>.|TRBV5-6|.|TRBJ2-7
CASSRTFLSSYEQYF
TGTGCCAGCAGCCGGACCTTCCTAAGCTCCTACGAGCAGTACTTC
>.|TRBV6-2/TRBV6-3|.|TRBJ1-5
CASRSSGVAQHF
TGTGCCAGCAGATCCTCGGGGGTGGCCCAGCATTTT